This TCR beta chain derives from a study of T cell changes during pregnancy in multiple sclerosis. The data were produced by immunoSEQ multiplex PCR, yet TCRdb's version contains in-frame clones alone and is incomplete. The repertoire includes about 40,000 clones, approximately 88% of them detected once, and roughly 4.9% sits in the top ten. The CDR3 has 14 residues. Deletions cut 7 bases from V and 7 bases from J, with 14 bases between. Germline CDR1 reads MNHEY; CDR2 reads SMNVEV (reference sequence). V usage is TRBV27 and J usage is TRBJ1-6; D is uncertain. The material sequenced was peripheral blood, taken in the first trimester of pregnancy. The receptor's source is a female donor in good health, enrolled as a control in a pregnancy study. CDR3 region: CASTRGVLNSPLHF. In DNA, the CDR3 is TGTGCCAGCACCCGCGGGGTTTTGAATTCACCCCTCCACTTT.